A single sample is the source of the 19 T cell receptor beta chains below, sequenced in a study of lymphopenia after photon versus proton radiotherapy. Profiled with immunoSEQ multiplex PCR; TCRdb holds only in-frame clones, not every one. The sample carries some 15,000 clones, 82% recorded once. The source material was peripheral blood, sampled from a patient treated with photon-based radiotherapy. These receptors all come from a man aged 45-60 years with gastric cancer.

This clone was observed once. V usage is TRBV30 and J usage is TRBJ1-6; D may be TRBD1 (6 bases). V was trimmed by 1 base and J by 9 bases, leaving 10 bases between them. The CDR3 extends over 13 amino acids. The germline gives CDR1 GTSNPN, CDR2 SVGIG (reference sequence). The CDR3 loop reads CAWSGGGGSPLHF. CDR3 coding DNA: TGTGCCTGGAGTGGGGGGGGCGGTTCACCCCTCCACTTT.

CDR3 residues: CAWDGTAATYGYTF. CDR3 nucleotide sequence: TGTGCCTGGGATGGGACCGCTGCAACGTATGGCTACACCTTC. The chain is built from TRBV30 and TRBJ1-2; D might be TRBD1 (5 bases). From germline, CDR1 is GTSNPN and CDR2 SVGIG (reference sequence). The CDR3 runs 14 residues. V was clipped by 5 bases and J by 5 bases, with 18 bases between them.

The rearrangement joins TRBV4-3 to TRBJ1-2, with 9 positions matching TRBD1. The CDR3 runs to 13 residues. V lost 8 bases, J lost 4 bases, and 5 bases stayed unmatched. Germline values: CDR1 LGHNA, CDR2 YSLEER. The CDR3 DNA reads as TGCGCCAGCCGGGGACAGGGTGGCTATGGCTACACCTTC. Translating it yields CASRGQGGYGYTF.

This clone was observed once. V is TRBV5-1 and J is TRBJ1-1; 7 bases match TRBD1. Germline-derived CDR1 and CDR2 are SGHRS and YFSETQ. CDR3 length equals 15 residues. V gave up 4 bases and J gave up 1 base; unmatched junction bases: 7. CDR3 sequence reads: CASSGAGTANTEAFF. Written as DNA, the CDR3 is TGCGCCAGCAGCGGAGCCGGGACAGCGAACACTGAAGCTTTCTTT.

The chain joins TRBV4-3 to TRBJ1-4; no clear D. The germline V and J ends were trimmed by 4 bases and 0 bases, with 9 bases remaining between them. The CDR3 length is 15 residues. Germline V gene data show CDR1 as LGHNA and CDR2 as YSLEER. For the CDR3, the DNA is TGCGCCAGCAGCCCCGTACTCGCAACTAATGAAAAACTGTTTTTT. This codes for CASSPVLATNEKLFF.

V is TRBV7-2 and J is TRBJ2-2; D not certain. CDR1 and CDR2 (germline): SGHTA, FQGNSA. Trimming left V 1 base short and J 4 bases short, with 13 bases between. The CDR3 sequence is 16 residues long. The CDR3 sequence is CASSLDEGFRTGELFF. Written as DNA, the CDR3 is TGTGCCAGCAGCTTAGACGAAGGGTTTCGCACCGGGGAGCTGTTTTTT.

CDR3 region: CASSIDIWGRNYGYTF. The CDR3 DNA is TGTGCCAGTAGTATAGATATTTGGGGCAGAAACTATGGCTACACCTTC. V is TRBV19 and J is TRBJ1-2; D perhaps matches TRBD1 (5 bases). V was trimmed by 0 bases and J by 2 bases, leaving 13 bases between them. The germline V gene encodes CDR1 LNHDA and CDR2 SQIVND (reference sequence). The CDR3 loop spans 16 amino acids.

The rearrangement uses TRBV7-3 and TRBJ2-3; D remains unclear. Per the germline V gene, CDR1 is SGHTA and CDR2 is FQGTGA. The CDR3 is 12 residues long. V was pared by 4 bases and J by 2 bases, with 4 bases between. The CDR3 DNA reads as TGTGCCAGCAGCTCGAACACAGATACGCAGTATTTT. This sequence encodes CASSSNTDTQYF. Drawing the rest from reference TRBV7-3 and TRBJ2-3, the complete variable domain is GAGVSQTPSNKVTEKGKYVELRCDPISGHTALYWYRQSLGQGPEFLIYFQGTGAADDSGLPNDRFFAVRPEGSVSTLKIQRTERGDSAVYLCASSSNTDTQYFGPGTRLTVL.

V usage is TRBV30 and J usage is TRBJ1-2; D remains ambiguous. Trimming cost V 0 bases and J 4 bases, with 12 bases left between them. The CDR3 is made up of 14 amino acids. Germline CDR1 and CDR2: GTSNPN and SVGIG (reference sequence). The CDR3 spells CAWSVPKGSYGYTF. CDR3 sequence (DNA): TGTGCCTGGAGTGTACCGAAGGGCAGCTATGGCTACACCTTC.

The chain has TRBV6-5 and TRBJ1-1, with D uncertain. V gave up 7 bases and J gave up 4 bases, with 16 bases separating them. There are 14 residues in the CDR3. Looked up from germline, CDR1 is MNHEY and CDR2 is SVGAGI. The CDR3 DNA reads as TGTGCCAGCACATCCCAAGGCTTTCTCACTGAAGCTTTCTTT. Translated, it gives CASTSQGFLTEAFF.

This clone was observed once. V gene TRBV2 combines with J gene TRBJ1-2; D perhaps matches TRBD1 (6 bases). The CDR3 extends over 15 amino acids. Germline V gives CDR1 SNHLY, CDR2 FYNNEI. V lost 3 bases to trimming and J lost 0 bases, with 11 bases between them. The chain's CDR3 is CASSDGPGANYGYTF. The CDR3 coding sequence is TGTGCCAGCAGTGATGGTCCAGGGGCTAACTATGGCTACACCTTC.

This clone was observed a single time. The chain recombines TRBV7-9 with TRBJ1-4, with 10 bases aligning to TRBD1. The length of the CDR3 is 16 residues. With 5 bases clipped from V and 6 bases from J, the junction kept 9 bases outside the gene matches. Germline loops: CDR1 SEHNR, CDR2 FQNEAQ (reference sequence). CDR3 protein: CASSLGSGTGDEKLFF. The CDR3 nucleotides read TGTGCCAGCAGCCTTGGTAGTGGGACAGGGGATGAAAAACTGTTTTTT.

The CDR3 reads CASRNLAGGRNEQFF. DNA of the CDR3: TGCGCCAGCCGAAACCTAGCGGGGGGACGTAATGAGCAGTTCTTC. The rearrangement uses TRBV5-1 and TRBJ2-1; 11 nucleotides match TRBD2. V dropped 7 bases and J dropped 7; count of bases not matched to a gene: 10. Per germline, CDR1 SGHRS and CDR2 YFSETQ. This CDR3 has 15 amino acids.

The V gene is TRBV5-1, the J gene TRBJ2-3; the match to TRBD1 covers 11 bases. V lost 4 bases to trimming and J lost 2 bases; unmatched junction nucleotides: 6. Germline V gene data show CDR1 as SGHRS and CDR2 as YFSETQ. The CDR3 contains 16 residues. The DNA for the CDR3 is TGCGCCAGCAGCCAGGGGACAGGGGGACTCACAGATACGCAGTATTTT. Its protein product is CASSQGTGGLTDTQYF.

The chain employs TRBV10-3 and TRBJ2-5; D is unclear. The V gene's germline CDR1 is ENHRY and CDR2 SYGVKD. CDR3 size: 13 residues. V was trimmed by 4 bases and J by 3 bases, leaving 9 bases between them. CDR3 sequence (DNA): TGTGCCATCAGTGTAGGCACAGAAGAGACCCAGTACTTC. Residues: CAISVGTEETQYF.

A few counts support this clone. J is TRBJ2-2 and V is TRBV11-3, with TRBD1 identical over 9 bases. The CDR3 is 15 residues long. The germline V gene has CDR1 SGHNT and CDR2 YENEEA. V was pared by 6 bases and J by 1 base, with 3 bases of the junction left unmatched. The DNA for the CDR3 is TGTGCCAGCAGGCCGGGACAGGGGAACACCGGGGAGCTGTTTTTT. This translates into CASRPGQGNTGELFF. Drawing the rest from reference TRBV11-3 and TRBJ2-2, the complete variable domain is EAGVVQSPRYKIIEKKQPVAFWCNPISGHNTLYWYLQNLGQGPELLIRYENEEAVDDSQLPKDRFSAERLKGVDSTLKIQPAELGDSAVYLCASRPGQGNTGELFFGEGSRLTVL.

This clone was seen more than once but under ten times. The chain combines TRBV10-1 with TRBJ2-7; D is undetermined. V was pared by 11 bases and J by 3 bases, with 11 bases between. This CDR3 region has 11 residues. Germline assignment: CDR1 WNHNN and CDR2 SYGVQD (reference sequence). This CDR3 reads CARPTNYEQYV. The CDR3 DNA sequence: TGCGCCCGGCCAACAAACTACGAGCAGTACGTC.

The rearrangement links TRBV4-1 to TRBJ2-1; D perhaps matches TRBD2 (6 bases). CDR1 MGHRA and CDR2 YSYEKL come from the germline V gene. The CDR3 runs to 15 residues. The V end was cut by 1 base, the J end by 5 bases, with 12 bases between. The CDR3 loop is CASSQGLALNNEQFF. For the CDR3, the DNA is TGCGCCAGCAGCCAAGGGCTAGCGCTTAACAATGAGCAGTTCTTC.

This clone was seen only a few times. V is TRBV15 and J is TRBJ1-5; 9 positions agree with TRBD1. V lost 4 bases and J lost 2; bases outside the gene matches: 9. The germline V gene encodes CDR1 LNHNV and CDR2 YYDKDF (reference sequence). This CDR3 comprises 17 residues. The CDR3 DNA is TGTGCCACCAGCACTCAACAGGGGGCCCGTGGCAATCAGCCCCAGCATTTT. Translation: CATSTQQGARGNQPQHF.